One T cell receptor beta chain is described in this entry. At one of its ends the junction is not consistent with the germline gene, which may arise from a read error. These data belong to a study of prognosis after radiotherapy for stage I lung cancer. Study details: Operability status for all non-small cell lung cancer patients was recorded as medically inoperable. Distant metastases showed up in a handful of patients after radiotherapy, at a median of approximately 7 months, while about 15 showed no significant progression. In about a dozen patients the tumors were adenocarcinoma, and in more than five they were squamous cell carcinoma.

CDR3 of TCR beta was amplified from genomic DNA via a two-round multiplex PCR. TRBV and TRBJ genes each had their own specific primers in first-round PCR. Second-round PCR relied on universal primers. TCRdb used MiXCR to reprocess the multiplex PCR reads, holding one entry per CDR3 protein. Of nearly 35,000 distinct CDR3 sequences listed, around a third are singletons. CDR3 size: 12 residues. This sequence joins TRBV12-3 or TRBV12-4 and TRBJ1-1, with a possible D match to TRBD1 (6 bases). The receptor's source is a donor over 45 with non-small cell lung cancer. This sample comprised PBMCs, obtained before or after stereotactic body radiation therapy (not recorded which). CDR3 sequence (DNA): TGTGCCATCAGTTTGTCAGGGGCTGAGGCTTTCTTT. It is translated as CAISLSGAEAFF.